This TCR beta chain was captured by sequencing in a study of cytomegalovirus exposure and HLA in healthy donors. The study ran its PCR with 60 Vbeta and 13 Jbeta primers. Sequencing was performed with immunoSEQ multiplex PCR; in TCRdb, only in-frame clones are kept and a portion is missing. Of some 98,000 clones listed, roughly 76% are singletons. This CDR3 spans 14 amino acids. Germline lookup yields CDR1 GTSNPN and CDR2 SVGIG (reference sequence). V gave up 3 bases and J gave up 9 bases; unmatched junction bases: 10. The origin of this receptor is a human donor in good health. The sequenced sample consisted of PBMCs. The chain joins TRBV30 to TRBJ2-5; 10 bases line up with TRBD2. The CDR3 spells CAWRLAGSPGAQYF. CDR3 coding DNA: TGTGCCTGGAGACTAGCGGGGTCCCCCGGGGCCCAGTACTTC.